The 5 T cell receptor beta chains below come from one sample, sequenced in a study of blood T cell repertoires in COVID-19. This table comes from immunoSEQ multiplex PCR, and its TCRdb copy is limited to in-frame clones, with some not included. The table shows about 95,000 clones, with more than 80% occurring only once. Sequencing input: peripheral blood. The receptors were sampled from a human donor in a cohort sampled during active COVID-19.

The CDR3 nucleotides are TGCAGCGTAGGACAGGCAACTAATGAAAAACTGTTTTTT. Its translation: CSVGQATNEKLFF. The chain links TRBV29-1 to TRBJ1-4, with 7 bases aligning to TRBD1. V trimming: 6 bases; J trimming: 0 bases; junction bases outside the gene matches: 1. The CDR3 loop spans 13 amino acids. CDR1 is SQVTM, CDR2 ANQGSEA, per germline. Based on the CDR3 plus reference TRBV29-1 and TRBJ1-4, the full variable domain is SAVISQKPSRDICQRGTSLTIQCQVDSQVTMMFWYRQQPGQSLTLIATANQGSEATYESGFVIDKFPISRPNLTFSTLTVSNMSPEDSSIYLCSVGQATNEKLFFGSGTQLSVL.

The CDR3 DNA reads TGTGCCAGCAGTACGCCAGCGAGAATATACAATGAGCAGTTCTTC. Protein product: CASSTPARIYNEQFF. The chain employs TRBV6-2 or TRBV6-3 and TRBJ2-1; D is uncertain. V lost 5 bases to trimming and J lost 4 bases, with 15 bases between them. Germline CDR1 is MNHEY and CDR2 is SVGEGT. The CDR3 length is 15 residues.

The V gene is TRBV5-1, the J gene TRBJ2-2; TRBD1 might be the D (6 bases). In germline, CDR1 is SGHRS, CDR2 YFSETQ. The CDR3 contains 16 residues. Deletions cut 4 bases from V and 3 bases from J, with 16 bases between. CDR3 bases: TGCGCCAGCAGCCCCCGGGCCGCAGGGGACACCGGGGAGCTGTTTTTT. This gives the protein CASSPRAAGDTGELFF.

The V and J genes are TRBV27 and TRBJ2-3, with a tentative D call TRBD1 (5 bases). The V end was cut by 6 bases, the J end by 1 base, with 11 bases between. The CDR3 sequence is 14 residues long. The V gene's germline CDR1 is MNHEY and CDR2 SMNVEV (reference sequence). The CDR3 bases are TGTGCCAGCAGAAACATAGGGGGCACAGATACGCAGTATTTT. This gives the protein CASRNIGGTDTQYF.

The chain employs TRBV4-1 and TRBJ1-3; tentatively, D is TRBD1 (5 bases). The V and J ends lost 1 base and 0 bases respectively, with 13 bases between them. The CDR3 runs 17 residues. Germline V gene sequence: CDR1 MGHRA, CDR2 YSYEKL. CDR3 loop: CASSQVGQGLSGNTIYF. The CDR3 DNA reads TGCGCCAGCAGCCAAGTGGGGCAGGGTCTCTCTGGAAACACCATATATTTT.